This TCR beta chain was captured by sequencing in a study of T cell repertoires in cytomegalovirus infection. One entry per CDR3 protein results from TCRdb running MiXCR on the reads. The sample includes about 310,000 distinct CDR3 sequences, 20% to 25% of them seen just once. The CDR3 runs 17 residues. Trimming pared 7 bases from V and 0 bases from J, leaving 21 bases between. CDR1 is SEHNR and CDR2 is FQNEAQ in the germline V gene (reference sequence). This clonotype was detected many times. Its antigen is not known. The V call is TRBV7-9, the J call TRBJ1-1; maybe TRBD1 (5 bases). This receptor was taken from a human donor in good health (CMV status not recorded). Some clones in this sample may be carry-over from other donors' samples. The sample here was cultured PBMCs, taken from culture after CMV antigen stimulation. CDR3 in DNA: TGTGCCAGCAACCCAGGGCAGGGCAACACTATGAACACTGAAGCTTTCTTT. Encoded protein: CASNPGQGNTMNTEAFF.